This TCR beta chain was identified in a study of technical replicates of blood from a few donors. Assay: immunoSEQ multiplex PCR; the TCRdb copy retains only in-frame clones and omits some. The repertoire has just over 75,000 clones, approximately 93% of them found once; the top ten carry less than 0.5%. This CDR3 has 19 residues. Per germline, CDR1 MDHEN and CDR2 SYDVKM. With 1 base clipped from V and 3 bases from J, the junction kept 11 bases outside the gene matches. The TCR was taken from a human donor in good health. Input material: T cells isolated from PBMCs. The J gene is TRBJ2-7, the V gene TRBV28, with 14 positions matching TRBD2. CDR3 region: CASSLLGTSGSPYYYEQYF. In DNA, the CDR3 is TGTGCCAGCAGTTTATTGGGGACTAGCGGGAGTCCCTACTACTACGAGCAGTACTTC.